The present T cell receptor (beta chain) was sequenced within a study of patients and donors after allogeneic stem cell transplantation. This clonotype was counted a few times. TCRdb re-called the RT-PCR reads with MiXCR, one entry per CDR3 protein. The table includes 900,000 to 1,000,000 distinct CDR3 sequences, 15% to 20% detected once. Germline V gene data show CDR1 as SGHRS and CDR2 as YFSETQ. CDR3 length: 15 residues. V lost 0 bases and J lost 1, with 10 bases in between. The source is a human donor who was either an allogeneic HSCT recipient or a stem cell or donor lymphocyte infusion donor (not recorded which). It is not recorded whose cells these are; they may come from a transplant donor. Source material: blood, either unsorted or a sorted T cell fraction (not recorded which). V and J are TRBV5-1 and TRBJ1-1; tentative D call: TRBD1 (6 bases). CDR3 DNA: TGCGCCAGCAGCTTGGAGCCGGGACAGAACACTGAAGCTTTCTTT. This codes for CASSLEPGQNTEAFF.